The T cell receptor (beta chain) under discussion was sequenced for a study of blood T cell repertoires in COVID-19. Study-wide context: The United States, Italy and Spain were the sources of the acute and convalescent COVID-19 samples. PBMCs, B-cell-depleted T cells, or T cells provided the cDNA or gDNA that made up the material.

After removal of 3 bases from V and 5 bases from J, the junction contained 14 bases not matched to a gene. This CDR3 region has 17 residues. Germline CDR1 SGHRS, CDR2 YFSETQ. The data were produced by immunoSEQ multiplex PCR, yet TCRdb's version contains in-frame clones alone and is incomplete. The sample holds about 68,000 clones; around 90% are singletons and the top ten take 2% to 2.5%. The receptor was derived from a human donor in a cohort sampled during active COVID-19. The source material was peripheral blood. The chain links TRBV5-1 to TRBJ1-2; 9 bases line up with TRBD1. DNA for the CDR3: TGCGCCAGCAGCTACGCCTCCGGGACAGGGAGGGAGTATGGCTACACCTTC. It specifies CASSYASGTGREYGYTF.